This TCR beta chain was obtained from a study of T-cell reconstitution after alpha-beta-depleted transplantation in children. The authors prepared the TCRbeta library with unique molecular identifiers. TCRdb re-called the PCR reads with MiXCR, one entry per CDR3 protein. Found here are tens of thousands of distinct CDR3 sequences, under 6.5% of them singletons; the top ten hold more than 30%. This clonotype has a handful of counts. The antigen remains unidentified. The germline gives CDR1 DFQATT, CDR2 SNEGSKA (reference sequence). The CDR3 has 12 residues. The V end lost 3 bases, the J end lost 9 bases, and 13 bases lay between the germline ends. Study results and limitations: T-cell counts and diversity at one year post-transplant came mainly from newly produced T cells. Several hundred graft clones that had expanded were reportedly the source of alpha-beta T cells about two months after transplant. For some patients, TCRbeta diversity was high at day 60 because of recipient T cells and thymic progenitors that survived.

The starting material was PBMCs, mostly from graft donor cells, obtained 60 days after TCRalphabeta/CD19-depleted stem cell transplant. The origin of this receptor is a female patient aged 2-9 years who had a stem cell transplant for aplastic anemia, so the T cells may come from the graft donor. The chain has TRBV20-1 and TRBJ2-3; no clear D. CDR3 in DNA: TGCAGTGCTAGGACGGTGGGTGGCACGCAGTATTTT. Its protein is CSARTVGGTQYF.